The clone carrying this TCR beta chain was recorded many times. Its matching antigen is unknown. This specimen comes from a study of T cell repertoires in cytomegalovirus infection. Background on the study: Public TCR beta signatures marked donors with CMV infection and the matching HLA. General study results and limits: Across the ex vivo response, the dominant clonotypes were HLA-C-restricted CMV-specific TCR beta clonotypes.

In TCRdb, the reads were re-called with MiXCR into one record per CDR3 protein. In the table there are about 120,000 distinct CDR3 sequences, about 9.5% of which are singletons. The V end was cut by 5 bases, the J end by 4 bases, with 14 bases between. Germline-derived CDR1 and CDR2 are SGHVS and FQNEAQ. The CDR3 covers 14 residues. The chain uses TRBV7-8 and TRBJ2-5, with D possibly being TRBD2 (5 bases). The clonotype comes from a human donor in good health (CMV status not recorded). Some clones in this sample may be carry-over from other donors' samples. Sequenced material: PBMCs, sequenced either directly or after in vitro stimulation (not recorded which). The CDR3 bases are TGTGCCAGCAGCCACCGACCAGAGGGAGAGACCCAGTACTTC. It encodes CASSHRPEGETQYF.